This section outlines one T cell receptor (beta chain) sequence together with its context. The sample comes from a study of blood T cell repertoires in COVID-19. Study summary: Italy, Spain and the United States were the sources of the convalescent and acute COVID-19 samples. From T cells, B-cell-depleted T cells, or PBMCs came the material, which was cDNA or gDNA.

This CDR3 is 15 amino acids long. Trimming removed 5 bases from V and 0 bases from J, with 8 bases in between. The V gene's germline CDR1 is SGHTA and CDR2 FQGNSA. As originally analysed: For nucleated cells, counts were estimated from reference gene primer amplification. Profiled with immunoSEQ multiplex PCR; TCRdb holds only in-frame clones, not every one. That table is the source of V, J and clone size, and D and trimming were worked out from the DNA. The sample records about 220,000 clones, roughly 82% being singletons. The chain carries TRBV7-2 and TRBJ1-6; TRBD1 is a possible D gene (6 bases). This receptor was identified in a man aged 35 to 55 who had recovered from COVID-19. The specimen sequenced was peripheral blood. The CDR3 region has the DNA TGTGCCAGCAGCCTACAGGGCTCCTATAATTCACCCCTCCACTTT. Translated, it gives CASSLQGSYNSPLHF.